A selection of T cell receptor beta chains follows, all from one sample in a study of OX40 agonist ivuxolimab in advanced cancers. Clones were read by immunoSEQ multiplex PCR, and TCRdb kept only the in-frame ones, dropping some. The sample yields roughly 100,000 clones, about 90% seen once. The starting material was CD4+ or CD8+ T cells sorted from blood, obtained in a trial of the OX40 agonist ivuxolimab. Receptor source: an adult with an advanced solid tumor such as melanoma, head and neck, liver or kidney cancer. The CDR3 runs from the conserved cysteine through the conserved F or W. A D gene is named only where the DNA matches it firmly. Some rows mark clone size as missing; the rest say once, few, many or name a class of expanded clone.

clone size	V gene	D gene	J gene	CDR3 length	CDR3 DNA	CDR3 protein
.	TRBV11-3	TRBD2	TRBJ2-1	16	TGTGCCAGCAGCTTAGCTGCTAGCGGGCCCTACAATGAGCAGTTCTTC	CASSLAASGPYNEQFF
once	TRBV28	TRBD1	TRBJ1-2	15	TGTGCCAGCTGCTTGGGACAGACAACTAACTATGGCTACACCTTC	CASCLGQTTNYGYTF
.	TRBV5-1	.	TRBJ1-4	16	TGCGCCAGCAGCCCAAACTCAGGAGCAACTAATGAAAAACTGTTTTTT	CASSPNSGATNEKLFF
.	TRBV30	TRBD2	TRBJ2-7	13	TGTGCCTGGACTAGCGGGAGCTCCTACGAGCAGTACTTC	CAWTSGSSYEQYF
.	TRBV7-2	.	TRBJ2-7	14	TGTGCCAGCAGCTTAGGCGGGTGGTCCTACGAGCAGTACTTC	CASSLGGWSYEQYF
.	TRBV5-1	.	TRBJ2-3	14	TGCGCCAGCAGCTTCGAGGGCCTCACAGATACGCAGTATTTT	CASSFEGLTDTQYF
.	TRBV7-2	TRBD2	TRBJ2-7	16	TGTGCCAGCAGCCCCCGGACTAGCGGGAGAAGGTACGAGCAGTACTTC	CASSPRTSGRRYEQYF
.	TRBV6-5	TRBD1	TRBJ2-7	15	TGTGCCAGCAGTCCGAGGACAGGGACCTCCTACGAGCAGTACTTC	CASSPRTGTSYEQYF
.	TRBV5-1	TRBD1	TRBJ2-6	15	TGCGCCAGCAGCGCGGACAGGGCCGGGGCCAACGTCCTGACTTTC	CASSADRAGANVLTF
.	TRBV13	.	TRBJ2-5	16	TGTGCCAGCAGCTTTGGAACAGGGCGGCACCAAGAGACCCAGTACTTC	CASSFGTGRHQETQYF
.	TRBV10-1	.	TRBJ2-4	15	TGCGCCAGCAGTGAGGCCGGTGAGGGGAGCAACATTCAGTACTTC	CASSEAGEGSNIQYF
.	TRBV5-1	.	TRBJ1-2	14	TGCGCCAGCAGCTTGGCCCCAGAGAACTATGGCTACACCTTC	CASSLAPENYGYTF
once	TRBV7-2	TRBD1	TRBJ2-2	14	TGTGCCAGCAGCAGACAGGGTTCGGTCGGGGAGCTGTTTTTT	CASSRQGSVGELFF